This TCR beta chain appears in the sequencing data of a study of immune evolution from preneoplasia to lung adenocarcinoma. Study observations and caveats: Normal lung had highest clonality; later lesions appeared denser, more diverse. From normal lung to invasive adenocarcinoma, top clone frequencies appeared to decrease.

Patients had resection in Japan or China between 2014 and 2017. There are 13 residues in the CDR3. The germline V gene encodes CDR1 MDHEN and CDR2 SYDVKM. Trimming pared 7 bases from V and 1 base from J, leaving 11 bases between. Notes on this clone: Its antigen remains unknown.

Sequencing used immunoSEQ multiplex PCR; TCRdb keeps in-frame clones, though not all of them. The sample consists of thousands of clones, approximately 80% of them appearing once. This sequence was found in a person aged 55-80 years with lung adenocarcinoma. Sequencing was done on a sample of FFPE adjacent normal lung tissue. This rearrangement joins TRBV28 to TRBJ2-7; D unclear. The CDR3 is CASTVSQSYEQYF. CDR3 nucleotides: TGTGCCAGCACCGTCTCCCAGTCCTACGAGCAGTACTTC.